In this sample, the clone carrying this T cell receptor beta chain turned up a few times. These data originate in a study of CD8+ T cells in alopecia areata. cDNA serving as the sequencing template came from extracted, reverse transcribed RNA. Method: immunoSEQ multiplex PCR; TCRdb's copy keeps in-frame clones and lacks some. Of about 210,000 clones in the sample, more than 45% are singletons; the top ten hold 1.6%. Documented treatment: oral pan-JAK inhibitor, 5-10 mg twice daily. The CDR3 sequence is 14 residues long. The V gene's germline CDR1 is MGHRA and CDR2 YSYEKL. V was pared by 0 bases and J by 10 bases, with 10 bases between.

The receptor's source is a human donor with alopecia areata. The sequencing used CD4+ T cells sorted from blood, collected at week 4, from a patient treated with tofacitinib. The gene calls are TRBV4-1 and TRBJ1-6; tentative D call: TRBD1 (5 bases). Here the CDR3 reads CASSQDWGDSPLHF. The CDR3 DNA reads as TGCGCCAGCAGCCAAGATTGGGGGGACTCACCCCTCCACTTT.